The 22 T cell receptor beta chains listed next were all sequenced from one sample in a study of blood T cells in healthy people across ages. Alongside a J-beta primer mix, a sample-barcoded 5' primer served in a second PCR lasting about 7 to 11 cycles. TCRdb re-called the 5' RACE reads with MiXCR, one entry per CDR3 protein. Counted here are about 1.5 million distinct CDR3 sequences, about 45% occurring once; the ten biggest clones make up around 4%. Sequencing was performed on blood. The source is a young woman in good health.

The chain combines TRBV6-1 with TRBJ2-4, with 14 bases lining up with TRBD2. The germline CDR1 and CDR2 sequences are MNHNS and SASEGT. CDR3 length: 18 amino acids. V gave up 6 bases and J gave up 2 bases; unmatched junction bases: 9. The CDR3, as DNA: TGTGCCAGCAGCCTGACTAGCGGGGGGGCCTGGCCCAAAAACATTCAGTACTTC. Translation gives CASSLTSGGAWPKNIQYF.

V and J are TRBV6-5 and TRBJ2-2; 8 bases line up with TRBD1. The length of the CDR3 is 14 residues. V trimming: 6 bases; J trimming: 4 bases; junction bases outside the gene matches: 4. From germline, CDR1 is MNHEY and CDR2 SVGAGI. CDR3: CASRGQGRTGELFF. The CDR3 DNA is TGTGCCAGCAGAGGACAGGGCCGCACCGGGGAGCTGTTTTTT.

The gene calls are TRBV18 and TRBJ2-1; D is possibly TRBD1 or TRBD2 (5 bases each). The assigned J gene may be wrong: the sequence end matches TRBJ2-7 better. The CDR3 runs to 14 residues. Germline V lookup: CDR1 KGHSH, CDR2 LQKENI. The CDR3 sequence is CASSPPGTYNEQYF. In DNA, the CDR3 is TGTGCCAGCTCACCACCAGGGACCTACAATGAGCAGTACTTC.

The V gene is TRBV24-1, the J gene TRBJ2-1; D possibly corresponds to TRBD2 (6 bases). Per germline, CDR1 KGHDR and CDR2 SFDVKD. CDR3 length: 15 residues. The V and J ends lost 1 base and 8 bases respectively, with 14 bases between them. The CDR3 loop reads CATSDFWRDPHEQFF. The CDR3 coding sequence is TGTGCCACCAGTGATTTTTGGCGGGACCCCCATGAGCAGTTCTTC.

This clonotype occurred a few times. The V gene is TRBV7-2, the J gene TRBJ2-5; 8 bases fit TRBD2. The V segment lost 5 bases and the J segment 3 bases; nucleotides outside the gene matches: 5. This CDR3 contains 14 residues. Germline V gene data show CDR1 as SGHTA and CDR2 as FQGNSA. The CDR3 region is CASSKSGRKETQYF. CDR3 nucleotide sequence: TGTGCCAGCAGCAAGAGCGGGAGAAAAGAGACCCAGTACTTC.

This clonotype was counted between two and nine times. The chain carries TRBV7-2 and TRBJ1-1; no reliable D call. Trimming took off 3 bases at V and 0 bases at J, with 11 bases between the two ends. The length of the CDR3 is 15 residues. Germline V lookup: CDR1 SGHTA, CDR2 FQGNSA. CDR3 DNA sequence: TGTGCCAGCAGCTTGGAGAACAGACTGAACACTGAAGCTTTCTTT. It yields the protein CASSLENRLNTEAFF.

There are a few counts of this clonotype. This chain uses TRBV20-1 with TRBJ2-7; unclear D gene. The J call may be in error: the DNA end matches TRBJ2-5 better. The CDR3 sequence is 13 residues long. Germline lookup yields CDR1 DFQATT and CDR2 SNEGSKA (reference sequence). CDR3 sequence reads: CSATPLARETQYF. The DNA for the CDR3 is TGCAGTGCGACCCCTTTGGCGCGAGAGACCCAGTACTTC.

This clonotype has more than one count but fewer than ten. This chain uses TRBV28 with TRBJ2-7; D not certain. Germline V gene data show CDR1 as MDHEN and CDR2 as SYDVKM. The V gene lost 5 bases and the J gene lost 3 bases, with 17 bases spanning the gap. This CDR3 is 15 amino acids long. CDR3 DNA sequence: TGTGCCAGCAGTCCCCGGACCGGATTCTTCTACGAGCAGTACTTC. This sequence encodes CASSPRTGFFYEQYF.

This clonotype was found a few times. The chain recombines TRBV27 with TRBJ2-1; no reliable D call. The V end was cut by 6 bases, the J end by 8 bases, with 20 bases between. Germline lookup yields CDR1 MNHEY and CDR2 SMNVEV (reference sequence). The CDR3 totals 15 residues. The CDR3 protein is CASSSSTGEWYEQFF. CDR3 DNA sequence: TGTGCCAGCAGCTCATCAACTGGGGAATGGTATGAGCAGTTCTTC.

This clonotype has just one count. The chain couples TRBV6-2 or TRBV6-3 to TRBJ1-1; D possibly corresponds to TRBD1 (6 bases). The CDR3 is made up of 17 amino acids. Germline V lookup: CDR1 MNHEY, CDR2 SVGEGT. The V end lost 0 bases, the J end lost 4 bases, and 18 bases lay between the germline ends. CDR3 nucleotide sequence: TGTGCCAGCAGTTACTCGATCTGGGGGCGAGGGACCACTGAAGCTTTCTTT. Protein sequence: CASSYSIWGRGTTEAFF.

This clonotype was seen only a few times. This chain joins TRBV12-3 or TRBV12-4 and TRBJ1-2, with TRBD1 identical over 7 bases. The CDR3 is 14 amino acids. V was clipped by 5 bases and J by 3 bases; unmatched bases: 6. The CDR3 is CASSPLGQHYGYTF. The CDR3 DNA reads as TGTGCCAGCAGTCCCCTGGGACAGCACTATGGCTACACCTTC.

The chain has TRBV7-9 and TRBJ2-3, with D unclear. The CDR3 runs to 15 residues. With 1 base removed from V and 5 bases from J, the gap between germline ends came to 13 bases. The germline gives CDR1 SEHNR, CDR2 FQNEAQ (reference sequence). The CDR3 region is CASSLGGFEVDTQYF. As DNA, the CDR3 is TGTGCCAGCAGCTTAGGAGGCTTCGAGGTAGATACGCAGTATTTT.

This chain uses TRBV11-3 with TRBJ2-3; TRBD1 is a possible D gene (6 bases). V was pared by 1 base and J by 5 bases, with 16 bases between. The CDR3 extends over 16 amino acids. The V gene's germline CDR1 is SGHNT and CDR2 YENEEA. The DNA of the CDR3 is TGTGCCAGCAGCTTAGGGGGACATAGCGTGGGAGATACGCAGTATTTT. Encoded protein: CASSLGGHSVGDTQYF. The variable domain in full, with the rest retrieved from reference TRBV11-3 and TRBJ2-3, is EAGVVQSPRYKIIEKKQPVAFWCNPISGHNTLYWYLQNLGQGPELLIRYENEEAVDDSQLPKDRFSAERLKGVDSTLKIQPAELGDSAVYLCASSLGGHSVGDTQYFGPGTRLTVL.

The J gene is TRBJ2-5, the V gene TRBV4-1; D might be TRBD2 (6 bases). Germline lookup yields CDR1 MGHRA and CDR2 YSYEKL. V dropped 4 bases and J dropped 2 bases, with 23 bases sitting between them. The CDR3 has 18 residues. The DNA of the CDR3 is TGCGCCAGCAGCCTAAAATTCCCCGGAGGAGGGGTTCAAGAGACCCAGTACTTC. This gives the protein CASSLKFPGGGVQETQYF.

This clonotype was seen a handful of times. The DNA of the CDR3 is TGCAGTGCCCCCCGGGGGAGTGGCTACACCTTC. Its translation is CSAPRGSGYTF. The rearrangement links TRBV20-1 to TRBJ1-2; TRBD1 is a possible D gene (5 bases). Germline CDR1 and CDR2: DFQATT and SNEGSKA (reference sequence). The CDR3 runs to 11 residues. With 6 bases removed from V and 7 bases from J, the gap between germline ends came to 12 bases.

V gene TRBV6-2 or TRBV6-3 combines with J gene TRBJ1-2; D is ambiguous. Germline V gene sequence: CDR1 MNHEY, CDR2 SVGEGT. Trimming removed 5 bases at V and 7 bases at J, with 14 bases between. CDR3 size: 13 residues. The CDR3 protein is CASSTEPVGGYTF. CDR3 nucleotide sequence: TGTGCCAGCAGTACCGAGCCGGTCGGTGGCTACACCTTC.

This sequence joins TRBV13 and TRBJ2-3; no firm D call. V was trimmed by 7 bases and J by 5 bases, leaving 10 bases between them. The CDR3 runs 12 residues. The V gene's germline CDR1 is PRHDT and CDR2 FYEKMQ (reference sequence). In DNA form, the CDR3 reads TGTGCCAGCACCCAAGTCATAGATACGCAGTATTTT. This codes for CASTQVIDTQYF.

The chain recombines TRBV5-1 with TRBJ1-2, with D hard to call. Trimming took 4 bases from V and 4 from J, leaving 20 bases between them. The CDR3 covers 16 residues. The germline CDR1 and CDR2 sequences are SGHRS and YFSETQ. The CDR3 DNA reads as TGCGCCAGCAGCGCCGATGTGGTCCCGGCCCTCTATGGCTACACCTTC. Translating it yields CASSADVVPALYGYTF.

This clonotype was observed a handful of times. The chain joins TRBV10-3 to TRBJ2-5, with 8 bases aligning to TRBD1. The germline V gene has CDR1 ENHRY and CDR2 SYGVKD. The CDR3 totals 12 residues. Trimming removed 7 bases from V and 11 bases from J; junction bases left unmatched: 9. The CDR3 spells CAITWTGREQYF. The CDR3 region has the DNA TGTGCCATCACCTGGACAGGGCGAGAGCAGTACTTC.

CDR3 residues: CASSFRNTGTEAFF. As DNA, the CDR3 is TGTGCCAGCAGTTTCCGTAACACGGGCACTGAAGCTTTCTTT. The chain has TRBV12-3 or TRBV12-4 and TRBJ1-1; unclear D gene. V was pared by 3 bases and J by 4 bases, with 12 bases between. The CDR3 is made up of 14 amino acids.

Remarks on this clonotype: Sequence at one end of the junction differs from germline and may be a read error. The V and J genes are TRBV7-9 and TRBJ2-4; 10 bases agree with TRBD1. CDR3 length equals 16 residues. Germline CDR1 reads SEHNR; CDR2 reads FQNEAQ (reference sequence). The CDR3 region has the DNA TGTGCCAGCAGCTTAGGGGACAGGGGTGTCAAAAACAGTCAGTACTTC. This sequence encodes CASSLGDRGVKNSQYF.

This clonotype was counted only a few times. This rearrangement joins TRBV21-1 to TRBJ1-1. TRBV21-1 is tagged as a pseudogene. This CDR3 region has 14 residues. The CDR3 DNA reads TGTGCCAGCAGCCTACGACCCCAGAACACTGAAGCTTTCTTT. This sequence encodes CASSLRPQNTEAFF.